Sequencing of this TCR beta chain was carried out in a study of blood T cells in healthy people across ages. Each donor's blood draw was around 10 milliliters of peripheral blood. Researchers report isolating at least 6 million PBMCs per sample. The length of the CDR3 is 17 residues. V was shortened by 2 bases and J by 3 bases, with 16 bases between the two germline ends. Germline V gene sequence: CDR1 SGHAT, CDR2 FQNNGV. For the second PCR, which ran for about 6 to 11 cycles, a sample-barcoded 5' primer and a J-beta primer mix were used. One entry per CDR3 protein results from TCRdb running MiXCR on the 5' RACE reads. Of 1.5 million to 2 million distinct CDR3 sequences listed, roughly 43% are singletons.

Specimen: blood. J is TRBJ1-4 and V is TRBV11-2, with D unresolved. This clonotype was obtained from a human donor in good health. CDR3 protein: CASSLLPGLRPNEKLFF. The DNA of the CDR3 is TGTGCCAGCAGCTTATTACCGGGCCTTAGACCTAATGAAAAACTGTTTTTT.